This is a list of T cell receptor beta chains from one sample in a study of T-cell memory formation after mild COVID-19. One entry per CDR3 protein, called by TCRdb with MiXCR from the 5' RACE reads. The data contain roughly 410,000 distinct CDR3 sequences, approximately 25% of them singletons. Sequencing input: PBMCs or a T cell subset sorted from them (not recorded which). These receptors were collected from an adult woman who had mild COVID-19 (a few samples of this study predate the infection). Cell type and time point are not known. Each CDR3 is given with its conserved first and last residue. Each record gives: V gene, CDR3 length, J gene, D gene, clone size, CDR3 DNA, CDR3 protein. D genes are given only for firm matches. Where a row states a size, it is once, few, many or the class of an expanded clone; other rows omit it.

v_gene: TRBV27; len: 14; j_gene: TRBJ2-7; d_gene: TRBD2; abundance: .; CDR3nt: TGTGCCAGCAGTTTGCAAGCGGGACCCTACGAGCAGTACTTC; CDR3aa: CASSLQAGPYEQYF
v_gene: TRBV7-2; len: 13; j_gene: TRBJ1-4; d_gene: .; abundance: many; CDR3nt: TGTGCCAGCAGTTATTACAGGGATGAAAAACTGTTTTTT; CDR3aa: CASSYYRDEKLFF
v_gene: TRBV13; len: 15; j_gene: TRBJ1-2; d_gene: .; abundance: .; CDR3nt: TGTGCCAGCAGCTGGGGGGTCCGAGAACACTATGGCTACACCTTC; CDR3aa: CASSWGVREHYGYTF
v_gene: TRBV6-5; len: 15; j_gene: TRBJ2-1; d_gene: .; abundance: few; CDR3nt: TGTGCCAGCAGTTACATTCGGAATTCCTACAATGAGCAGTTCTTC; CDR3aa: CASSYIRNSYNEQFF
v_gene: TRBV19; len: 14; j_gene: TRBJ1-1; d_gene: .; abundance: few; CDR3nt: TGTGCCAGTAGTATAACTGAAATGAACACTGAAGCTTTCTTT; CDR3aa: CASSITEMNTEAFF
v_gene: TRBV27; len: 14; j_gene: TRBJ1-1; d_gene: .; abundance: few; CDR3nt: TGTGCCAGCAGTTTATCCCGGACGACCACTGAAGCTTTCTTT; CDR3aa: CASSLSRTTTEAFF
v_gene: TRBV2; len: 13; j_gene: TRBJ2-1; d_gene: .; abundance: few; CDR3nt: TGTGCCAGCAGCCGAATATCCGGGACTCCTCCGGTCTTC; CDR3aa: CASSRISGTPPVF
v_gene: TRBV29-1; len: 17; j_gene: TRBJ2-3; d_gene: .; abundance: many; CDR3nt: TGCAGCGGAAAAGGAAGCAGAGGGGGGCATAACGCAGATACGCAGTATTTT; CDR3aa: CSGKGSRGGHNADTQYF
v_gene: TRBV12-3/TRBV12-4; len: 16; j_gene: TRBJ2-1; d_gene: TRBD2; abundance: few; CDR3nt: TGTGCCAGCAGTTTTCTACCGGGAGGGGACTACAATGAGCAGTTCTTC; CDR3aa: CASSFLPGGDYNEQFF
v_gene: TRBV20-1; len: 13; j_gene: TRBJ1-1; d_gene: .; abundance: .; CDR3nt: TGCAGTGCCTCACAGGGATTTGCCACTGAAGCTTTCTTT; CDR3aa: CSASQGFATEAFF
v_gene: TRBV6-1; len: 16; j_gene: TRBJ1-5; d_gene: .; abundance: few; CDR3nt: TGTGCCAGCAGTGAAATGCGACAGCTGGTGAATCAGCCCCAGCATTTT; CDR3aa: CASSEMRQLVNQPQHF
v_gene: TRBV2; len: 12; j_gene: TRBJ2-1; d_gene: .; abundance: .; CDR3nt: TGTGCCAGCAGTGGGGAAGGGGGTGAGCAGTTCTTC; CDR3aa: CASSGEGGEQFF
v_gene: TRBV6-5; len: 14; j_gene: TRBJ1-1; d_gene: .; abundance: .; CDR3nt: TGTGCCAGCAGACCTCAGGGAGGGATCGCTGAAGCTTTCTTT; CDR3aa: CASRPQGGIAEAFF
v_gene: TRBV4-3; len: 18; j_gene: TRBJ2-3; d_gene: .; abundance: few; CDR3nt: TGCGCCAGCAGCCAAGATCCCCGGGACAACAGCCTCACAGATACGCAGTATTTT; CDR3aa: CASSQDPRDNSLTDTQYF
v_gene: TRBV12-3/TRBV12-4; len: 14; j_gene: TRBJ1-4; d_gene: .; abundance: few; CDR3nt: TGTGCCAGCAGTTTCGACAGGTCGGGGGAAAAACTGTTTTTT; CDR3aa: CASSFDRSGEKLFF
v_gene: TRBV12-3/TRBV12-4; len: 16; j_gene: TRBJ1-5; d_gene: .; abundance: many; CDR3nt: TGTGCCAGCAGTTCCTTCGGGACATATAGCAATCAGCCCCAGCATTTT; CDR3aa: CASSSFGTYSNQPQHF
v_gene: TRBV7-6; len: 16; j_gene: TRBJ2-3; d_gene: TRBD2; abundance: few; CDR3nt: TGTGCCAGCAGCGCCCGACTAGCGGGAGAAGCGGATACGCAGTATTTT; CDR3aa: CASSARLAGEADTQYF
v_gene: TRBV7-2; len: 17; j_gene: TRBJ2-1; d_gene: TRBD2; abundance: .; CDR3nt: TGTGCCAGCAGCGTCCAGCGACTAGCGGAGATCTACAATGAGCAGTTCTTC; CDR3aa: CASSVQRLAEIYNEQFF